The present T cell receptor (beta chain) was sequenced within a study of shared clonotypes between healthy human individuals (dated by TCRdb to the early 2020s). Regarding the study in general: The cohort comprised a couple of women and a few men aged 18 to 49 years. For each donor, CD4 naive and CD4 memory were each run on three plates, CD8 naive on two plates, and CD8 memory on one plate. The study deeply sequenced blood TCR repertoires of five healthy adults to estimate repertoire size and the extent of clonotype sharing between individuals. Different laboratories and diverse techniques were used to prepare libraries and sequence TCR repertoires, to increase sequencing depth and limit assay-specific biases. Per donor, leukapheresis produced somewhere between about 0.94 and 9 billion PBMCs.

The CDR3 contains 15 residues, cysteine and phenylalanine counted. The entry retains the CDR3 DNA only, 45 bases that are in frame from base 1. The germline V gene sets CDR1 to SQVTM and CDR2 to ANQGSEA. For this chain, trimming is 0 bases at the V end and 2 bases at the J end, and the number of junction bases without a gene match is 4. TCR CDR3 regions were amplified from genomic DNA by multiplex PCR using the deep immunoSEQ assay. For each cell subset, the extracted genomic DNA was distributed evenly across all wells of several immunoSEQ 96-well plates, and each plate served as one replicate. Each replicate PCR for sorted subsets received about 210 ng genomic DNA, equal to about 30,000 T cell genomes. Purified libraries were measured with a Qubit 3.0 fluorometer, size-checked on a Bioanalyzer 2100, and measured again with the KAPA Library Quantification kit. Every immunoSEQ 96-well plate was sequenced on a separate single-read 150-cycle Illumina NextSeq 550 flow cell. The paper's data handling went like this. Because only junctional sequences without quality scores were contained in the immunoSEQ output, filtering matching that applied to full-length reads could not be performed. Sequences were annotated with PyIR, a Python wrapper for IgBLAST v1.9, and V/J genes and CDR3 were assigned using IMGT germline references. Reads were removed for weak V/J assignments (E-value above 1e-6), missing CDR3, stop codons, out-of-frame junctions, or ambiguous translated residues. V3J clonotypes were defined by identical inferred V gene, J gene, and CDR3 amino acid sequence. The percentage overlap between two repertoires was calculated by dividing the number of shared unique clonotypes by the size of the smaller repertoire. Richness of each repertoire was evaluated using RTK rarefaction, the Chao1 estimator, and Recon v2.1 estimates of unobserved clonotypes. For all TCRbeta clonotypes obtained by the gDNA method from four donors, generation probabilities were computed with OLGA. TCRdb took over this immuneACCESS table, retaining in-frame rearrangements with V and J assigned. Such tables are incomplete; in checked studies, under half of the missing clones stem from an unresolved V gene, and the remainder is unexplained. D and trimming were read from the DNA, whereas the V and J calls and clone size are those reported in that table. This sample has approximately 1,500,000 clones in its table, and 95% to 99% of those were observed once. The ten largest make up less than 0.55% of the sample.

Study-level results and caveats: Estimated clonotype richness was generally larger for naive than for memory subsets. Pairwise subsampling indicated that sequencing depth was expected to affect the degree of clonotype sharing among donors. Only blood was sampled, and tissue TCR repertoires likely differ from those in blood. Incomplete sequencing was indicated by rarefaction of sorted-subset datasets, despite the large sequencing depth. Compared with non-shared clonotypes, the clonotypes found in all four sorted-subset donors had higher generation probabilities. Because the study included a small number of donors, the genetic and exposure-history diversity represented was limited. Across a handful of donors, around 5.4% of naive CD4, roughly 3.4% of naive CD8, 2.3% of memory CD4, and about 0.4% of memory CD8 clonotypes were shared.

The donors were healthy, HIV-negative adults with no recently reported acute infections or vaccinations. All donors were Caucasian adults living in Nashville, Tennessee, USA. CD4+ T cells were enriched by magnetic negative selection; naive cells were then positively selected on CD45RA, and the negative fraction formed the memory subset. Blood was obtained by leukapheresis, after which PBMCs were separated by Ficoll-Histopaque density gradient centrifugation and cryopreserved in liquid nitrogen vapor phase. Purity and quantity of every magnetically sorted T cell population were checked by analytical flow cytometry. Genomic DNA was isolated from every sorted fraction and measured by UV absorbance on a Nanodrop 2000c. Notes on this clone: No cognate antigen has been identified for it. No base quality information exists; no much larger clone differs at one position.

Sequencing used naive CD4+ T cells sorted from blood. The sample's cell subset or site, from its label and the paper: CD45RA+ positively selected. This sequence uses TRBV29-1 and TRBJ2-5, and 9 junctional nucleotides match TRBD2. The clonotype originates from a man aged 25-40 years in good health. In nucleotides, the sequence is TGCAGCGTTGAAGATTTTCTAGCGGGACAAGAGACCCAGTACTTC. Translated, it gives CSVEDFLAGQETQYF.